This T cell receptor (beta chain) is drawn from a study of T cells after yellow fever vaccination. TCR cDNA, made by 5'RACE template switching, carried an added universal primer site and UMIs. MiXCR, applied by TCRdb to the 5' RACE reads, yields one record per CDR3 protein. The table includes 400,000 or so distinct CDR3 sequences, around 19% detected once. Regarding this clonotype: What it recognizes is unknown.

The CDR3 extends over 20 amino acids. From germline, CDR1 is SGHVS and CDR2 FNYEAQ. Between the trimmed V and J ends, which lost 0 bases and 2 bases, there was a span of 23 bases. Overall study findings and caveats: Repertoires obtained by FACS sorting could include abundant clonotypes that entered as contaminants from the bulk population. Subsequent to the booster, the majority of primary-vaccination clones reappeared (96% CD4, about 90% CD8).

The specimen comprised PBMCs, sampled before the yellow fever booster vaccination. The TCR was taken from a man in his late teens or twenties who received the YFV17D yellow fever vaccine. The chain couples TRBV7-6 to TRBJ2-1; perhaps TRBD1 as D (6 bases). CDR3 DNA sequence: TGTGCCAGCAGCTTAGCCAGACAGGCCCTGTCTATTGCAGCCTACAATGAGCAGTTCTTC. It specifies CASSLARQALSIAAYNEQFF.